The clone carrying this TCR beta chain has a single count. Its antigen remains unknown. This CDR3 contains 15 residues. Trimming removed 1 base from V and 9 bases from J; junction bases left unmatched: 8. Germline CDR1 is LGHDT and CDR2 is YNNKEL (reference sequence). This entry comes from a study of Ad26.COV2.S vaccination and SARS-CoV-2 variants. Study-wide results and caveats: Ad26.COV2.S recipients had broader spike-specific TCRs (P = 0.0014). There was a possibility that the TCR breadth and depth analyses underestimated total T cell responses.

Clones were sequenced by immunoSEQ multiplex PCR, and TCRdb holds only the in-frame ones, with some missing. The sample records more than 300,000 clones, over 80% being singletons. The treatment denotes: some 20 received Ad26.COV2.S at low or high dose, single or two shots; about 5 received placebo; per-sample allocation not given. It was on day 63 after the first vaccine or placebo injection that samples were taken. An Ad26 vector expressing Wuhan-strain SARS-CoV-2 spike served as the vaccine. The sequencing here drew on peripheral blood, taken in a trial of Ad26.COV2.S vaccine versus placebo. The rearrangement joins TRBV3-1 (or the pseudogene TRBV3-2) to TRBJ2-1; 8 bases line up with TRBD2. The source of this sequence is a person aged 18 to 59 who received the Ad26.COV2.S COVID-19 vaccine or a placebo. CDR3 in amino acids: CASSQVNGGEGEQFF. Written as DNA, the CDR3 is TGTGCCAGCAGCCAAGTGAACGGGGGGGAAGGTGAGCAGTTCTTC.